This T cell receptor beta chain was obtained from a study of T cell changes during pregnancy in multiple sclerosis. Profiling relied on immunoSEQ multiplex PCR, and the TCRdb table lists in-frame clones only, not all of them. The sample gives tens of thousands of clones, 88% of which show up once; roughly 1% is in the top ten. Germline values: CDR1 SGDLS, CDR2 YYNGEE. V was pared by 3 bases and J by 4 bases, with 7 bases of the junction left unmatched. This CDR3 is 15 amino acids long. The sequencing here drew on CD4+ T cells from peripheral blood mononuclear cells, taken in the second trimester of pregnancy. This clonotype originated in a female donor with multiple sclerosis, enrolled in a pregnancy study. The rearrangement joins TRBV9 to TRBJ2-1; 7 bases agree with TRBD1. The CDR3: CASSAGQILYNEQFF. DNA for the CDR3: TGTGCCAGCAGCGCGGGACAGATCCTTTACAATGAGCAGTTCTTC.